A single sample is the source of the 23 T cell receptor beta chains below, sequenced in a study of blood T cell repertoires in COVID-19 (dated by TCRdb to 2019 to 2021). Library construction relied on the immunoSEQ multiplex PCR assay. Drawn from immuneACCESS, this table holds only the in-frame rearrangements with V and J called that TCRdb kept. Clones are partly lost; checked studies trace under half to an unresolved V gene and leave the rest unexplained. This sample has about 230,000 clones in its table, and over 65% of those were observed once. The biggest ten clones account for approximately 2.6% of the sample. The sequenced material came from peripheral blood. The receptor set was obtained from a woman in her 70s with active or convalescent COVID-19.

In this sample, this clone turned up many times. V is TRBV19 and J is TRBJ2-1; 11 nucleotides match TRBD1. This CDR3 comprises 15 residues. Germline V gives CDR1 LNHDA, CDR2 SQIVND (reference sequence). V gave up 1 base and J gave up 7 bases; unmatched junction bases: 3. DNA for the CDR3: TGTGCCAGTAGTATAGCGGACAGGGGGCAAAATGAGCAGTTCTTC. It yields the protein CASSIADRGQNEQFF.

The genes are TRBV21-1 and TRBJ1-4. TRBV21-1 is recorded as a pseudogene. The CDR3 runs to 10 residues. CDR3 region: CASSSRKLFF. The CDR3 DNA sequence: TGTGCCAGCAGCAGCCGGAAACTGTTTTTT.

This chain joins TRBV7-9 and TRBJ2-5; D perhaps matches TRBD2 (6 bases). This CDR3 is built from 13 residues. Looked up from germline, CDR1 is SEHNR and CDR2 is FQNEAQ (reference sequence). Trimming cost V 5 bases and J 3 bases, with 10 bases left between them. The CDR3 DNA reads as TGTGCCAGCAGCCCGTGGGGGGAAGAGACCCAGTACTTC. As protein: CASSPWGEETQYF.

This chain uses TRBV7-9 with TRBJ1-1; D remains ambiguous. The CDR3 covers 18 residues. Trimming cost V 0 bases and J 1 base, with 18 bases left between them. Germline V gene lookup returns CDR1 SEHNR and CDR2 FQNEAQ (reference sequence). The CDR3 bases are TGTGCCAGCAGCTTAGCGAGTTGGTGGGAGGGAGCGAACACTGAAGCTTTCTTT. This sequence encodes CASSLASWWEGANTEAFF.

The genes are TRBV11-2 and TRBJ1-4; no firm D call. Trimming stripped 5 bases from V and 12 bases from J, with 10 bases between. CDR1 and CDR2 from the germline V gene are SGHAT and FQNNGV. The CDR3 covers 11 residues. The CDR3 DNA reads TGTGCCAGCAGCCTTGGCCTGGAACTGTTTTTT. Its protein product is CASSLGLELFF.

This sequence joins TRBV11-2 and TRBJ1-2, with D hard to call. The ends were cut back, 3 bases at V and 6 bases at J, with 14 bases in the middle. The length of the CDR3 is 14 residues. Germline V gives CDR1 SGHAT, CDR2 FQNNGV. CDR3 residues: CASSLNRGADGYTF. In DNA form, the CDR3 reads TGTGCCAGCAGCTTGAATAGAGGAGCGGATGGCTACACCTTC.

This clone was counted many times. The chain employs TRBV5-4 and TRBJ2-1; no clear D gene. CDR3 size: 12 residues. The V gene lost 7 bases and the J gene lost 5 bases, with 10 bases spanning the gap. Germline CDR1 reads SGHNT; CDR2 reads YYREEE (reference sequence). The CDR3 DNA reads TGTGCCAGCTCAACCCCTAACAATGAGCAGTTCTTC. This gives the protein CASSTPNNEQFF.

V is TRBV18 and J is TRBJ1-2; 7 bases are a match to TRBD1. V gave up 4 bases and J gave up 4 bases; unmatched junction bases: 9. Germline CDR1 KGHSH, CDR2 LQKENI. The CDR3 extends over 15 amino acids. The CDR3 region has the DNA TGTGCCAGCTCACAAGGACAGGTCGGCCCCTATGGCTACACCTTC. This gives the protein CASSQGQVGPYGYTF.

The rearrangement links TRBV14 to TRBJ1-1; D may be TRBD1 (6 bases). V was cut by 5 bases and J by 4 bases, with 20 bases left in between. The CDR3 contains 16 residues. Germline CDR1 SGHDN, CDR2 FVKESK. This chain's CDR3 is CASSLRGGVQGTEAFF. CDR3 DNA sequence: TGTGCCAGCAGCTTACGAGGGGGGGTACAGGGCACTGAAGCTTTCTTT.

This sequence joins TRBV11-3 and TRBJ2-1; no reliable D call. V was cut by 2 bases and J by 6 bases, with 8 bases left in between. The CDR3 extends over 13 amino acids. CDR1 and CDR2 from the germline V gene are SGHNT and YENEEA. The CDR3, as DNA: TGTGCCAGCAGCTTAATGCCGGGCAATGAGCAGTTCTTC. Its protein product is CASSLMPGNEQFF.

This clone was observed once. The CDR3 DNA reads as TGTGCCAGCAGTTTACGGTCGAATTCACCCCTCCACTTT. It encodes CASSLRSNSPLHF. The gene calls are TRBV28 and TRBJ1-6; the D is unclear. The CDR3 has 13 amino acids. The germline CDR1 and CDR2 sequences are MDHEN and SYDVKM. V was cut by 2 bases and J by 7 bases, with 6 bases left in between.

This chain links TRBV5-5 with TRBJ2-7; TRBD2 matches at 11 bases. The CDR3 runs 17 residues. The V gene end was trimmed by 4 bases and the J gene end by 1 base; junction bases not matched to a gene: 10. Germline V gene lookup returns CDR1 SGHKS and CDR2 YYEKEE (reference sequence). This chain's CDR3 is CASSPTRGTSGSYEQYF. CDR3 coding DNA: TGTGCCAGCAGCCCGACCCGAGGGACTAGCGGTTCCTACGAGCAGTACTTC.

This clone was recorded once. The rearrangement joins TRBV18 to TRBJ2-1, with a possible D match to TRBD1 (5 bases). The CDR3 totals 13 residues. The germline CDR1 and CDR2 sequences are KGHSH and LQKENI. The V end lost 4 bases, the J end lost 4 bases, and 8 bases lay between the germline ends. The CDR3 reads CASSHDSYNEQFF. CDR3 nucleotides: TGTGCCAGCTCACACGACAGTTACAATGAGCAGTTCTTC.

The chain recombines TRBV2 with TRBJ1-5; TRBD1 agrees at 7 bases. V lost 7 bases and J lost 6; bases outside the gene matches: 6. Germline values: CDR1 SNHLY, CDR2 FYNNEI. The CDR3 has 13 residues. CDR3 bases: TGTGCCAGCAACAGGGGTTGGGGTCAGCCCCAGCATTTT. Translation: CASNRGWGQPQHF.

This clone was counted only a few times. CDR3 amino acids: CASSPPEERGEKLFF. The CDR3 nucleotides are TGTGCCAGCTCACCACCGGAGGAGCGGGGCGAAAAACTGTTTTTT. The rearrangement uses TRBV18 and TRBJ1-4; maybe TRBD1 (5 bases). Trimming took 0 bases from V and 8 from J, leaving 13 bases between them. The CDR3 spans 15 residues. Germline loops: CDR1 KGHSH, CDR2 LQKENI.

The V and J genes are TRBV27 and TRBJ2-1, with 8 bases fitting TRBD1. Germline values: CDR1 MNHEY, CDR2 SMNVEV (reference sequence). Trimming at V came to 4 bases and at J to 4 bases, leaving 6 bases not matched to a gene. The CDR3 length is 15 residues. The DNA for the CDR3 is TGTGCCAGCAGTTCCGGGACAGGAGGATACAATGAGCAGTTCTTC. It specifies CASSSGTGGYNEQFF.

J is TRBJ2-7 and V is TRBV19; maybe TRBD2 (6 bases). Per germline, CDR1 LNHDA and CDR2 SQIVND (reference sequence). Trimming removed 8 bases at V and 2 bases at J, with 13 bases between. This CDR3 spans 13 amino acids. The CDR3 DNA is TGTGCCAGTGCTGCGGAGGGGCCCTACGAGCAGTACTTC. As protein: CASAAEGPYEQYF.

This clone was seen once. The chain carries TRBV6-5 and TRBJ1-2; TRBD1 might be the D (6 bases). Trimming shortened V by 0 bases and J by 4 bases, and 15 bases separated the two germline ends. Germline values: CDR1 MNHEY, CDR2 SVGAGI. The CDR3 has 16 residues. CDR3 nucleotides: TGTGCCAGCAGTTACTCCACCCCAGGGGCGGGCTATGGCTACACCTTC. Its translation is CASSYSTPGAGYGYTF.

This clone showed up just a few times. This chain connects TRBV5-1 to TRBJ2-1, with 11 positions matching TRBD2. V lost 4 bases and J lost 4; bases outside the gene matches: 7. This CDR3 is 16 amino acids long. Germline CDR1 reads SGHRS; CDR2 reads YFSETQ. The CDR3 loop is CASSARLAGQYNEQFF. In nucleotides, the CDR3 is TGCGCCAGCAGCGCTAGACTAGCGGGGCAATACAATGAGCAGTTCTTC.

This chain links TRBV4-1 with TRBJ2-3; TRBD2 matches at 7 bases. The trim removed 5 bases at V and 1 base at J, leaving 15 bases unmatched. This CDR3 is built from 18 residues. Germline CDR1 is MGHRA and CDR2 is YSYEKL. The DNA of the CDR3 is TGCGCCAGCAGCAGGGAGGGGAGTTGGAGAGACGGCACAGATACGCAGTATTTT. This codes for CASSREGSWRDGTDTQYF.

This rearrangement joins TRBV19 to TRBJ2-1; D might be TRBD1 (7 bases). The V and J ends lost 0 bases and 10 bases respectively, with 19 bases between them. Germline CDR1 LNHDA, CDR2 SQIVND (reference sequence). This CDR3 comprises 16 residues. The CDR3 reads CASSIDWDSGLEEQFF. DNA for the CDR3: TGTGCCAGTAGTATAGATTGGGACAGCGGGCTGGAAGAGCAGTTCTTC.

V and J are TRBV24-1 and TRBJ1-2; 12 bases align to TRBD1. Trimming at V came to 2 bases and at J to 7 bases, leaving 10 bases not matched to a gene. The CDR3 covers 17 residues. In germline, CDR1 is KGHDR, CDR2 SFDVKD. This chain's CDR3 is CATSDSNPGQGASGYTF. The CDR3 DNA reads TGTGCCACCAGTGATTCAAACCCGGGACAGGGGGCTTCTGGCTACACCTTC.

The V and J genes are TRBV10-3 and TRBJ1-1, with D tentatively TRBD1 (6 bases). Germline V gene sequence: CDR1 ENHRY, CDR2 SYGVKD. The ends were cut back, 10 bases at V and 1 base at J, with 13 bases in the middle. This CDR3 spans 13 amino acids. CDR3 nucleotide sequence: TGTGCCAACAACAGGGAGCCGAACACTGAAGCTTTCTTT. It yields the protein CANNREPNTEAFF.